The subject of this entry is one TCR beta chain. This sample was taken from a study of blood T cell repertoires in COVID-19. Study as a whole: PBMCs, B-cell-depleted T cells, or T cells provided the cDNA or gDNA that made up the material.

CDR1 is MNHEY, CDR2 SMNVEV, per germline (reference sequence). The germline V and J ends were trimmed by 5 bases and 0 bases, with 9 bases remaining between them. The CDR3 contains 14 residues. In the source study's methods: From reference gene primer amplification, estimates of nucleated cell counts were derived. The protocol was immunoSEQ multiplex PCR, while the TCRdb copy is restricted to in-frame clones and leaves out a portion. Clone size and V and J calls were adopted from that table, with D and trimming inferred from the DNA. This table holds 54,000 or so clones, around 83% found once. The rearrangement links TRBV27 to TRBJ2-3; D unresolved. The sequenced material came from peripheral blood. The clonotype was recovered from a woman of 80 years or more with acute or convalescent COVID-19. This CDR3 reads CASSPQYSTDTQYF. In DNA form, the CDR3 reads TGTGCCAGCAGTCCCCAGTACAGCACAGATACGCAGTATTTT.